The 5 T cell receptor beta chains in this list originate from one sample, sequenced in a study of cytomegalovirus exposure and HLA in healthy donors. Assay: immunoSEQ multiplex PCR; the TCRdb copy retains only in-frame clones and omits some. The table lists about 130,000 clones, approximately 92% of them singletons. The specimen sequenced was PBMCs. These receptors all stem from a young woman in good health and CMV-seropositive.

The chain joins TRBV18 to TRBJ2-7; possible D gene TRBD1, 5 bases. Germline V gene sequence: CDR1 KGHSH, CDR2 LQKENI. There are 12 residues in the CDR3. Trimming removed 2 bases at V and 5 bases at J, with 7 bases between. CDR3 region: CASSPMGHEQYF. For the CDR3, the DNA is TGTGCCAGCTCACCAATGGGGCACGAGCAGTACTTC. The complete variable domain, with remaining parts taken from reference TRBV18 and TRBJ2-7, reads NAGVMQNPRHLVRRRGQEARLRCSPMKGHSHVYWYRQLPEEGLKFMVYLQKENIIDESGMPKERFSAEFPKEGPSILRIQQVVRGDSAAYFCASSPMGHEQYFGPGTRLTVT.

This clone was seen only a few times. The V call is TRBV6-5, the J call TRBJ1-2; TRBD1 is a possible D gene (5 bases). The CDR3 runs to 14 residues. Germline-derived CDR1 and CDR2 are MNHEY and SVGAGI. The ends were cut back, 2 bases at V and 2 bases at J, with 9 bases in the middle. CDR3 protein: CASSYGQRNYGYTF. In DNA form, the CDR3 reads TGTGCCAGCAGTTACGGACAACGGAACTATGGCTACACCTTC.

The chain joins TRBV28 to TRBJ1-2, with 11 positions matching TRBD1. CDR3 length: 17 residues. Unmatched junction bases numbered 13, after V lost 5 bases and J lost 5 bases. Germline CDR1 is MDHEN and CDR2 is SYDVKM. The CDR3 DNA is TGTGCCAGCAGTCTAGGGACAGGGGGTTTTTATGGGTATGGCTACACCTTC. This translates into CASSLGTGGFYGYGYTF.

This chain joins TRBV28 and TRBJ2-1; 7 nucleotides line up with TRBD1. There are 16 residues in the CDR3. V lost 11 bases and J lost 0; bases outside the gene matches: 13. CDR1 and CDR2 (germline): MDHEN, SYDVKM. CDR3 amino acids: CASVGQLSASYNEQFF. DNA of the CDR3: TGTGCCTCAGTGGGACAGCTCTCTGCCTCCTACAATGAGCAGTTCTTC. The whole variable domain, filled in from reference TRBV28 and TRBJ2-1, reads DVKVTQSSRYLVKRTGEKVFLECVQDMDHENMFWYRQDPGLGLRLIYFSYDVKMKEKGDIPEGYSVSREKKERFSLILESASTNQTSMYLCASVGQLSASYNEQFFGPGTRLTVL.

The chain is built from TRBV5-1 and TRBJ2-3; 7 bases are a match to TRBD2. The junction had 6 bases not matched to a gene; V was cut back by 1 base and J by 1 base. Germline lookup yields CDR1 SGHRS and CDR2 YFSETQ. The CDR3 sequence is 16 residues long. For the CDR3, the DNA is TGCGCCAGCAGCTTGCGGCGGGGACTACGCACAGATACGCAGTATTTT. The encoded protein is CASSLRRGLRTDTQYF.